Presented here are 24 T cell receptor beta chains from one specimen sequenced in a study of blood T cell repertoires in COVID-19. Measured with immunoSEQ multiplex PCR; TCRdb has only the in-frame clones, and not every one. The repertoire holds fewer than 650,000 clones, with about 89% as singletons. The sequencing sample was made of peripheral blood. All receptors derive from a woman in her 50s with COVID-19, enrolled during active disease.

The genes are TRBV5-1 and TRBJ2-3, with 9 bases that match TRBD1. The CDR3 has 15 residues. The germline gives CDR1 SGHRS, CDR2 YFSETQ. The trim removed 3 bases at V and 3 bases at J, leaving 5 bases unmatched. CDR3 sequence reads: CASSSWTGATDTQYF. The CDR3 nucleotides are TGCGCCAGCAGCTCCTGGACAGGGGCGACAGATACGCAGTATTTT. Filled out from reference TRBV5-1 and TRBJ2-3, the complete variable domain reads KAGVTQTPRYLIKTRGQQVTLSCSPISGHRSVSWYQQTPGQGLQFLFEYFSETQRNKGNFPGRFSGRQFSNSRSEMNVSTLELGDSALYLCASSSWTGATDTQYFGPGTRLTVL.

V and J are TRBV19 and TRBJ2-1; TRBD2 might be the D (7 bases). The CDR3 spans 15 residues. Trimming cost V 1 base and J 7 bases, with 14 bases left between them. Germline assignment: CDR1 LNHDA and CDR2 SQIVND (reference sequence). The chain's CDR3 is CASSIVGGARNEQFF. Written as DNA, the CDR3 is TGTGCCAGTAGTATAGTAGGGGGGGCACGGAATGAGCAGTTCTTC.

The V and J genes are TRBV7-2 and TRBJ2-7; D not certain. The CDR3 has 16 residues. Trimming pared 1 base from V and 0 bases from J, leaving 13 bases between. Looked up from germline, CDR1 is SGHTA and CDR2 is FQGNSA. The CDR3 loop reads CASSLVSLRGSYEQYF. The CDR3 nucleotides are TGTGCCAGCAGCTTAGTGTCCTTGCGCGGCTCCTACGAGCAGTACTTC.

The CDR3 DNA follows: TGTGCCAGCAGCGGAAGGGGGCAAGGAGGTGATGGCTACACCTTC. It encodes CASSGRGQGGDGYTF. This chain uses TRBV6-2 or TRBV6-3 with TRBJ1-2; 7 nucleotides match TRBD1. Trimming cost V 6 bases and J 6 bases; bases outside gene matches: 13. This CDR3 is 15 amino acids long. Germline CDR1 MNHEY, CDR2 SVGEGT.

The chain employs TRBV27 and TRBJ2-3, with 10 bases that match TRBD2. The CDR3 contains 16 residues. Trimming cost V 5 bases and J 7 bases; bases outside gene matches: 12. Germline loops: CDR1 MNHEY, CDR2 SMNVEV (reference sequence). The CDR3 sequence is CASSRAGLAGAYTQYF. DNA for the CDR3: TGTGCCAGCAGTCGAGCCGGGCTAGCGGGGGCCTATACGCAGTATTTT.

The chain has TRBV27 and TRBJ2-3, with 11 positions matching TRBD2. The J segment lost 2 bases and the V segment lost 10 bases, leaving 14 bases of the junction unmatched. Germline CDR1 MNHEY, CDR2 SMNVEV (reference sequence). This CDR3 is built from 17 residues. DNA for the CDR3: TGTGCCACCCTAGGGCTAGCGGGGGGCGAATTCACAGATACGCAGTATTTT. Translation: CATLGLAGGEFTDTQYF.

The chain links TRBV15 to TRBJ1-5; tentatively, D is TRBD1 (5 bases). Deletions cut 1 base from V and 7 bases from J, with 11 bases between. Germline V gene lookup returns CDR1 LNHNV and CDR2 YYDKDF (reference sequence). This CDR3 is built from 14 residues. DNA of the CDR3: TGTGCCACCAGCAGAGGGTGGGGGGAACAGCCCCAGCATTTT. Amino acid sequence: CATSRGWGEQPQHF.

The V and J genes are TRBV5-1 and TRBJ2-7; D gene ambiguous. Germline V CDR1 and CDR2: SGHRS, YFSETQ. The germline V and J ends were trimmed by 0 bases and 2 bases, with 12 bases remaining between them. This CDR3 is built from 15 residues. CDR3 sequence reads: CASSLVPEQTYEQYF. The CDR3 bases are TGCGCCAGCAGCTTGGTGCCGGAGCAGACCTACGAGCAGTACTTC.

The chain employs TRBV20-1 and TRBJ2-1, with no clear D. The length of the CDR3 is 11 residues. V was pared by 3 bases and J by 8 bases, with 8 bases between. The germline V gene encodes CDR1 DFQATT and CDR2 SNEGSKA (reference sequence). The CDR3 sequence: CSASLRDEQFF. CDR3 DNA sequence: TGCAGTGCTAGTTTACGGGATGAGCAGTTCTTC.

This sequence joins TRBV7-2 and TRBJ1-1, with D tentatively TRBD1 (6 bases). Germline V gene sequence: CDR1 SGHTA, CDR2 FQGNSA. This CDR3 has 16 amino acids. The V end lost 5 bases, the J end lost 8 bases, and 24 bases lay between the germline ends. CDR3 DNA: TGTGCCAGCAGCCAAACTTCCGACAGGTTCCTACGGGAAGCTTTCTTT. This codes for CASSQTSDRFLREAFF.

This chain uses TRBV11-1 with TRBJ1-1; D remains unclear. The CDR3 is made up of 13 amino acids. CDR1 and CDR2 from the germline V gene are SGHAT and FQDESV (reference sequence). V was shortened by 4 bases and J by 0 bases, with 6 bases between the two germline ends. This CDR3 reads CASSYQVNTEAFF. CDR3 in DNA: TGTGCCAGCAGCTACCAGGTGAACACTGAAGCTTTCTTT. The full variable domain, with the rest looked up from reference TRBV11-1 and TRBJ1-1, is EAEVAQSPRYKITEKSQAVAFWCDPISGHATLYWYRQILGQGPELLVQFQDESVVDDSQLPKDRFSAERLKGVDSTLKIQPAELGDSAMYLCASSYQVNTEAFFGQGTRLTVV.

The rearrangement joins TRBV6-5 to TRBJ1-6; weak D call: TRBD1 (6 bases). In germline, CDR1 is MNHEY, CDR2 SVGAGI. This CDR3 region has 12 residues. Trimming took off 4 bases at V and 10 bases at J, with 8 bases between the two ends. The CDR3 is CASSFTGSPLHF. Written as DNA, the CDR3 is TGTGCCAGCAGTTTCACAGGGTCACCCCTCCACTTT.

This chain joins TRBV3-1 (or the pseudogene TRBV3-2) and TRBJ2-3; 9 positions match TRBD2. Germline loops: CDR1 LGHDT, CDR2 YNNKEL (reference sequence). The CDR3 sequence is 17 residues long. The V segment lost 2 bases and the J segment 1 base; nucleotides outside the gene matches: 7. The CDR3 here is CASSQNPSGARTDTQYF. Here the CDR3 DNA reads TGTGCCAGCAGCCAAAACCCTAGCGGGGCCCGCACAGATACGCAGTATTTT.

V is TRBV20-1 and J is TRBJ2-3; 12 bases map to TRBD2. The V gene end was trimmed by 3 bases and the J gene end by 3 bases; junction bases not matched to a gene: 19. This CDR3 is built from 20 residues. Germline lookup yields CDR1 DFQATT and CDR2 SNEGSKA (reference sequence). CDR3 sequence (DNA): TGCAGTGCTAGTTCTCCCGCGCTAGCGGGGGGGCCGCTCGGGACAGATACGCAGTATTTT. It specifies CSASSPALAGGPLGTDTQYF.

The chain joins TRBV3-1 (or the pseudogene TRBV3-2) to TRBJ2-3, with TRBD1 identical over 7 bases. The CDR3 loop spans 17 amino acids. Germline values: CDR1 LGHDT, CDR2 YNNKEL (reference sequence). The V segment lost 2 bases and the J segment 3 bases; nucleotides outside the gene matches: 11. CDR3 nucleotide sequence: TGTGCCAGCAGCCAACATCGGAGACAGGGCCGTACAGATACGCAGTATTTT. This translates into CASSQHRRQGRTDTQYF.

V gene TRBV6-5 combines with J gene TRBJ1-1; D call uncertain. The CDR3 contains 13 residues. Germline loops: CDR1 MNHEY, CDR2 SVGAGI. V shed 2 bases and J shed 10 bases, with 14 bases lying between them. CDR3 sequence: CASSYPGSGGAFF. The CDR3 coding sequence is TGTGCCAGCAGTTACCCAGGCAGCGGAGGAGCTTTCTTT.

The rearrangement links TRBV5-1 to TRBJ1-6; maybe TRBD1 (6 bases). Germline CDR1 is SGHRS and CDR2 is YFSETQ. This CDR3 is 17 amino acids long. Trimming took 0 bases from V and 9 from J, leaving 19 bases between them. The CDR3: CASSLAYRGGRGSPLHF. CDR3 sequence (DNA): TGCGCCAGCAGCTTGGCCTATCGGGGGGGGCGCGGTTCACCCCTCCACTTT.

The V and J genes are TRBV6-5 and TRBJ1-1; D ambiguous. The germline CDR1 and CDR2 sequences are MNHEY and SVGAGI. The CDR3 is made up of 13 amino acids. V was trimmed by 8 bases and J by 0 bases, leaving 10 bases between them. The CDR3 reads CASQRVLNTEAFF. The CDR3 DNA reads as TGTGCCAGCCAGAGGGTCCTGAACACTGAAGCTTTCTTT.

This rearrangement joins TRBV15 to TRBJ2-7; D unresolved. CDR1 is LNHNV and CDR2 is YYDKDF in the germline V gene (reference sequence). The CDR3 contains 13 residues. The ends were cut back, 8 bases at V and 0 bases at J, with 11 bases in the middle. CDR3 residues: CATRQARSYEQYF. The DNA for the CDR3 is TGTGCCACCCGTCAGGCACGCTCCTACGAGCAGTACTTC.

The CDR3 is CASSPGTLYGYTF. The DNA of the CDR3 is TGTGCCAGCAGCCCAGGGACTCTCTATGGCTACACCTTC. The J gene is TRBJ1-2, the V gene TRBV9; a weak D match, TRBD1 (5 bases). The CDR3 consists of 13 residues. Germline CDR1 and CDR2: SGDLS and YYNGEE. Trimming pared 4 bases from V and 4 bases from J, leaving 11 bases between.

J is TRBJ2-5 and V is TRBV5-1, with 8 bases lining up with TRBD1. From germline, CDR1 is SGHRS and CDR2 YFSETQ. J was trimmed by 4 bases and V by 3 bases; bases with no gene match: 11. This CDR3 has 16 amino acids. The CDR3 here is CASSSSQGVEGETQYF. CDR3 sequence (DNA): TGCGCCAGCAGCTCCTCACAGGGGGTAGAAGGAGAGACCCAGTACTTC. Full variable domain (missing parts from reference TRBV5-1 and TRBJ2-5): KAGVTQTPRYLIKTRGQQVTLSCSPISGHRSVSWYQQTPGQGLQFLFEYFSETQRNKGNFPGRFSGRQFSNSRSEMNVSTLELGDSALYLCASSSSQGVEGETQYFGPGTRLLVL.

The V and J genes are TRBV4-2 and TRBJ2-6, with D perhaps TRBD2 (6 bases). Germline-derived CDR1 and CDR2 are LGHNA and YNFKEQ. This CDR3 region has 18 residues. V was clipped by 1 base and J by 0 bases, with 13 bases between them. The CDR3 spells CASSQVGTGASGANVLTF. The CDR3 coding sequence is TGTGCCAGCAGCCAAGTGGGGACGGGAGCCTCTGGGGCCAACGTCCTGACTTTC.

This clone occurred once. The rearrangement links TRBV19 to TRBJ1-2; D unresolved. Germline lookup yields CDR1 LNHDA and CDR2 SQIVND (reference sequence). The CDR3 extends over 14 amino acids. V lost 5 bases to trimming and J lost 4 bases, with 14 bases between them. The CDR3 loop reads CASSSMTISYGYTF. DNA of the CDR3: TGTGCCAGTAGTTCAATGACTATTTCCTATGGCTACACCTTC.

The genes are TRBV6-5 and TRBJ1-3; D unresolved. V lost 8 bases, J lost 0 bases, and 8 bases lay in between. Germline V gene data show CDR1 as MNHEY and CDR2 as SVGAGI. The CDR3 is made up of 13 amino acids. The CDR3 DNA is TGTGCCAGCTTGGAGGCCTCTGGAAACACCATATATTTT. It encodes CASLEASGNTIYF.